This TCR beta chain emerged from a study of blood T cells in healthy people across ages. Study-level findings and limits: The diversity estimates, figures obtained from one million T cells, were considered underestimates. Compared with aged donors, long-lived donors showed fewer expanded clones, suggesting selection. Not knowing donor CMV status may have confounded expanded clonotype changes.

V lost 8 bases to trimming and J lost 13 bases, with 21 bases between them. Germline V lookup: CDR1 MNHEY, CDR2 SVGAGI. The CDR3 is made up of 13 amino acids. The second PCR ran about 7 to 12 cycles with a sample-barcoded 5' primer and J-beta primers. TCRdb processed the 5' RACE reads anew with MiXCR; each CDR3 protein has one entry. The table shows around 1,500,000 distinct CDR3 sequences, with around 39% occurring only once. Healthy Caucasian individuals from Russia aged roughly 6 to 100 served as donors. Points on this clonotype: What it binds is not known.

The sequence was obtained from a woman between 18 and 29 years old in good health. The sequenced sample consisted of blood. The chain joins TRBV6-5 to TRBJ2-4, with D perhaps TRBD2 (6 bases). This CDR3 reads CASGPMGGNEQYF. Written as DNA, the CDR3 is TGTGCCAGCGGGCCGATGGGAGGAAATGAGCAGTACTTC.